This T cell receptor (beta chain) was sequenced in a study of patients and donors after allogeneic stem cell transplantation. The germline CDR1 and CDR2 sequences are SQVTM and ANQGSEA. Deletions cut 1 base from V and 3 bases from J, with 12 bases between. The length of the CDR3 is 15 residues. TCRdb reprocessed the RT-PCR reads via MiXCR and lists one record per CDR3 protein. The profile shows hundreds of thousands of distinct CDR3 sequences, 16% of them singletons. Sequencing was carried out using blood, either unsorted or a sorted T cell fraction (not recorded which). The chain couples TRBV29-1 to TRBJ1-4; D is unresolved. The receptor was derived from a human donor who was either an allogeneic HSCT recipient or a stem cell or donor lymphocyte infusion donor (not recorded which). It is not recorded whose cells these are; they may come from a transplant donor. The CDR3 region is CSVEGPRGSNEKLFF. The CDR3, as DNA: TGCAGCGTTGAAGGTCCGAGAGGGTCTAATGAAAAACTGTTTTTT.